This record concerns one TCR beta chain sequence. The target of this receptor is not known. It has no much larger one-base neighbor in the sample; base qualities were not kept. RNA was extracted with the RNeasy kit and about 0.5 to 1 ug was reverse transcribed using random hexamers. The immunoSEQ multiplex PCR assay, covering 54 Vbeta and 13 Jbeta segments, was used to amplify TCR beta CDR3 regions. PCR amplification bias was corrected using a synthetic template baseline for primer optimization and computational correction. As for how the authors treated the data: Reads were annotated to V, D and J genes per IMGT and analyzed with immunoSEQ Analyzer, keeping only productive sequences. Clonality was calculated as one minus the Shannon entropy normalized by log2 of the number of productive unique sequences. For each patient and control, public and private clones were evaluated among the 100 most prevalent clones. Clones were defined as Susac-specific if absent from the healthy and MS cohorts, from 1052 published viral clones and from other ImmuneACCESS disease sequences. The public reads were quality trimmed at Q25 with fastp and then assembled into clones with MiXCR by TCRdb, keeping productive beta chains. Merged by CDR3 protein, the rows form single entries marked with the most common genes and DNA. The V and J calls, along with clone size, are taken from TCRdb and not from the paper's own processing. Within this sample are about 190,000 distinct CDR3 sequences, with 93% of them counted one time only. 0.09% to 0.12% of the sample goes to the ten largest clones.

Peripheral blood CD8+ and CD4+ T cells from healthy donors, Susac syndrome patients and multiple sclerosis patients were profiled by high-throughput TCR beta sequencing. The healthy donors served as controls matched for age and sex. Bulk CD8+ and CD4+ T cells were purified magnetically by negative isolation, whereas CD8+ TEMRA cells were enriched by FACS. Blood was drawn into EDTA tubes, processed within 24 hours, and PBMCs were isolated by density gradient centrifugation. PBMCs intended for TCR sequencing were frozen in liquid nitrogen and were later thawed in a 37 degrees C water bath. The sorted or isolated CD4+, CD8+ and CD8+ TEMRA cells had a purity of 90% or higher. The data were taken from a study of CD8 T cells in Susac syndrome (dated by TCRdb to the late 2010s). Looking at the study overall: The study used repertoire sequencing to test whether antigen drove CD8+ T cell activation and differentiation in Susac syndrome.

Overall study results and their limits: The TCR sequencing and HLA analysis was acknowledged to have included a relatively small number of individuals.

Sequences were obtained from CD4+ T cells from PBMCs. The receptor was isolated from a human donor in good health.

The CDR3 loop reads CASSADNYGYTF. The DNA sequence follows: TGTGCCAGTAGTGCGGATAACTATGGCTACACCTTC. The chain links TRBV19 with TRBJ1-2, with no D gene named confidently. The germline V gene (reference sequence) yields LNHDA for CDR1 and SQIVND for CDR2. V is cut by 5 bases and J by 1 base, and the space between the germline ends is 5 bases. Spanning cysteine to phenylalanine, the CDR3 consists of 12 amino acids. Only CDR3 DNA remains: 36 bases, in frame from the first base.